This T cell receptor (beta chain) was retrieved from a study of blood T cell repertoires in COVID-19. For the study at large: Some COVID-19 samples were acute and others convalescent; all came from the United States, Italy and Spain. PBMCs, B-cell-depleted T cells, or T cells provided the cDNA or gDNA that made up the material.

Deletions cut 3 bases from V and 8 bases from J, with 12 bases between. The CDR3 extends over 12 amino acids. CDR1 and CDR2 from the germline V gene are GTSNPN and SVGIG (reference sequence). As originally analysed: Amplification from reference gene primers served as the basis for estimated nucleated cell counts. TCRdb keeps only in-frame clones here, not all; method: immunoSEQ multiplex PCR. Clone size and the V and J calls come from that table; the DNA yielded D and trimming. The top ten clones hold 15% to 20% of a sample with fewer than 150,000 clones, around 86% of them seen once. Sequenced sample: peripheral blood. The clonotype was recovered from a woman in her forties or fifties who had recovered from COVID-19. This rearrangement joins TRBV30 to TRBJ2-3; weak D call: TRBD1 (5 bases). CDR3 sequence: CAWRYAQGTQYF. CDR3 bases: TGTGCCTGGAGGTATGCGCAGGGTACGCAGTATTTT.